The 32 T cell receptor beta chains given below trace back to one sample, sequenced in a study of blood T cell repertoires in COVID-19 (TCRdb year 2020). Receptor amplification or capture employed the immunoSEQ multiplex PCR assay. In its TCRdb copy, this immuneACCESS table keeps in-frame sequences only and misses some clones. Where compared with another copy, unresolved V genes explain less than half of these, and the others have no known cause. The sample table contains 35,000 to 55,000 clones; only one count was recorded for 90% of them. The top ten hold more than 5.5% of the sample. The sequenced sample consisted of peripheral blood. These receptors all stem from a human donor in a cohort sampled during active COVID-19.

V is TRBV27 and J is TRBJ1-1, with 7 bases that match TRBD1. The CDR3 is made up of 18 amino acids. V shed 1 base and J 0 bases; nucleotides not matched to a gene: 11. CDR1 and CDR2 (germline): MNHEY, SMNVEV (reference sequence). The CDR3 region has the DNA TGTGCCAGCAGTTTATACCCCTGGGACAGCGCTATGAACACTGAAGCTTTCTTT. It is translated as CASSLYPWDSAMNTEAFF.

V usage is TRBV28 and J usage is TRBJ1-5, with TRBD1 matching over 10 bases. Germline loops: CDR1 MDHEN, CDR2 SYDVKM. This CDR3 region has 14 residues. V trimming: 3 bases; J trimming: 6 bases; junction bases outside the gene matches: 2. CDR3: CASSLGQGFQPQHF. For the CDR3, the DNA is TGTGCCAGCAGTTTGGGACAGGGGTTTCAGCCCCAGCATTTT.

V usage is TRBV5-4 and J usage is TRBJ2-6, with a weak D call TRBD1 (6 bases). Germline loops: CDR1 SGHNT, CDR2 YYREEE (reference sequence). The CDR3 totals 16 residues. Trimming took off 4 bases at V and 2 bases at J, with 13 bases between the two ends. The chain's CDR3 is CASSHQQGAGANVLTF. The CDR3 DNA is TGTGCCAGCAGCCATCAACAGGGAGCTGGGGCCAACGTCCTGACTTTC.

This chain connects TRBV10-3 to TRBJ1-6; possible D gene TRBD1, 5 bases. The V gene lost 6 bases and the J gene lost 14 bases, with 23 bases spanning the gap. Germline V lookup: CDR1 ENHRY, CDR2 SYGVKD. The CDR3 is 15 amino acids. The CDR3 DNA is TGTGCCATCAGCGCCGGGACTCCTGAATCTGAGTCCCTCCACTTT. Its translation: CAISAGTPESESLHF.

V is TRBV30 and J is TRBJ1-1; D may be TRBD1 (6 bases). Germline V gives CDR1 GTSNPN, CDR2 SVGIG (reference sequence). V was pared by 0 bases and J by 5 bases, with 13 bases between. The CDR3 runs to 14 residues. This CDR3 is CAWSVVGGRTEAFF. CDR3 bases: TGTGCCTGGAGTGTAGTTGGGGGCAGGACTGAAGCTTTCTTT.

The chain has TRBV30 and TRBJ1-4; TRBD1 agrees at 7 bases. The CDR3 spans 14 residues. From germline, CDR1 is GTSNPN and CDR2 SVGIG (reference sequence). V was pared by 3 bases and J by 7 bases, with 8 bases of the junction left unmatched. DNA of the CDR3: TGTGCCTGGAGACTCAAAGGGGGCATTGAAAAACTGTTTTTT. It specifies CAWRLKGGIEKLFF.

The CDR3 nucleotides are TGTGCTAGTGGTTTGGTACTACCTCGGGGTGGAAAAGGAGCTAATGAAAAACTGTTTTTT. This translates into CASGLVLPRGGKGANEKLFF. The gene calls are TRBV12-5 and TRBJ1-4; D not certain. This CDR3 contains 20 residues. Between the trimmed V and J ends, which lost 0 bases and 3 bases, there was a span of 23 bases. Germline V gene data show CDR1 as LGHNT and CDR2 as FRNRAP. The full variable domain, in which reference TRBV12-5 and TRBJ1-4 provide the parts outside the CDR3, is DARVTQTPRHKVTEMGQEVTMRCQPILGHNTVFWYRQTMMQGLELLAYFRNRAPLDDSGMPKDRFSAEMPDATLATLKIQPSEPRDSAVYFCASGLVLPRGGKGANEKLFFGSGTQLSVL.

The chain is built from TRBV7-2 and TRBJ1-4, with 7 bases matching TRBD1. Losses at the gene ends were 5 bases for V and 4 bases for J; bases not matched to a gene: 4. This CDR3 comprises 14 residues. Germline CDR1 is SGHTA and CDR2 is FQGNSA. This CDR3 reads CASSHRGNNEKLFF. The CDR3 region has the DNA TGTGCCAGCAGCCACAGGGGCAATAATGAAAAACTGTTTTTT.

V usage is TRBV14 and J usage is TRBJ2-7; D perhaps matches TRBD2 (6 bases). V lost 0 bases and J lost 1, with 13 bases in between. The CDR3 is 16 residues long. Germline V gives CDR1 SGHDN, CDR2 FVKESK. CDR3 bases: TGTGCCAGCAGCCAAGATCGGTACGGGGGATCCTACGAGCAGTACTTC. Its protein is CASSQDRYGGSYEQYF. Full variable domain (missing parts from reference TRBV14 and TRBJ2-7): EAGVTQFPSHSVIEKGQTVTLRCDPISGHDNLYWYRRVMGKEIKFLLHFVKESKQDESGMPNNRFLAERTGGTYSTLKVQPAELEDSGVYFCASSQDRYGGSYEQYFGPGTRLTVT.

V is TRBV7-3 and J is TRBJ2-3; TRBD1 agrees at 10 bases. Germline V gives CDR1 SGHTA, CDR2 FQGTGA. CDR3 length: 21 residues. Trimming took 1 base from V and 4 from J; bases not matched to a gene: 20. The CDR3 region is CASSLKPRGTGEALLPDTQYF. CDR3 in DNA: TGTGCCAGCAGCTTAAAGCCCCGTGGGACAGGGGAGGCCCTGTTACCAGATACGCAGTATTTT.

The rearrangement joins TRBV13 to TRBJ1-6; D is perhaps TRBD1 (6 bases). Trimming removed 0 bases at V and 6 bases at J, with 15 bases between. The CDR3 has 17 residues. Germline V gene sequence: CDR1 PRHDT, CDR2 FYEKMQ (reference sequence). CDR3 in amino acids: CASSLGHTGQFNSPLHF. For the CDR3, the DNA is TGTGCCAGCAGCTTAGGCCATACAGGACAGTTTAATTCACCCCTCCACTTT.

This clone was detected only once. The J gene is TRBJ2-4, the V gene TRBV5-5; TRBD1 aligns across 11 bases. Unmatched junction bases numbered 3, after V lost 3 bases and J lost 1 base. Germline V gives CDR1 SGHKS, CDR2 YYEKEE (reference sequence). The CDR3 is made up of 16 amino acids. The CDR3 sequence is CASSWTGGNAKNIQYF. In DNA form, the CDR3 reads TGTGCCAGCAGCTGGACAGGGGGCAACGCCAAAAACATTCAGTACTTC.

About this clone: Its ends do not fully match the called genes, so a read error is possible. The CDR3 DNA follows: TGTGCCAGCAGTAACTCCGAGCGGGGGGGGACTGAGCAGTTCTTC. Protein sequence: CASSNSERGGTEQFF. The gene calls are TRBV6-2 or TRBV6-3 and TRBJ2-1; 10 bases agree with TRBD2. The CDR3 has 15 amino acids. The V gene's germline CDR1 is MNHEY and CDR2 SVGEGT.

This chain connects TRBV7-3 to TRBJ2-1, with a possible D match to TRBD1 (7 bases). V was cut by 7 bases and J by 5 bases, with 18 bases left in between. This CDR3 has 15 residues. Per the germline V gene, CDR1 is SGHTA and CDR2 is FQGTGA. The CDR3 sequence: CASTQRPGGNNEQFF. The CDR3 coding sequence is TGTGCCAGCACCCAACGGCCAGGGGGGAACAATGAGCAGTTCTTC.

The chain employs TRBV4-1 and TRBJ2-1; no clear D. The CDR3 length is 17 residues. Germline CDR1 and CDR2: MGHRA and YSYEKL. The ends were cut back, 4 bases at V and 3 bases at J, with 19 bases in the middle. The CDR3 is CASSPFIAQTDYNEQFF. Here the CDR3 DNA reads TGCGCCAGCAGCCCCTTCATAGCTCAGACTGACTACAATGAGCAGTTCTTC.

The table lists this clone with a count of one. The chain combines TRBV30 with TRBJ2-1; no clear D gene. Trimming cost V 4 bases and J 3 bases, with 13 bases left between them. Germline CDR1 reads GTSNPN; CDR2 reads SVGIG (reference sequence). The CDR3 loop spans 14 amino acids. The CDR3 spells CAWISSTNYNEQFF. CDR3 nucleotides: TGTGCCTGGATCAGTAGCACCAACTACAATGAGCAGTTCTTC.

The rearrangement links TRBV30 to TRBJ2-3; tentative D call: TRBD2 (5 bases). Germline assignment: CDR1 GTSNPN and CDR2 SVGIG (reference sequence). Trimming removed 4 bases from V and 2 bases from J, with 10 bases in between. This CDR3 spans 13 amino acids. CDR3 protein: CAWTVGATDTQYF. Written as DNA, the CDR3 is TGTGCCTGGACCGTGGGAGCCACAGATACGCAGTATTTT.

The chain combines TRBV6-5 with TRBJ2-5; D uncertain. Germline V gives CDR1 MNHEY, CDR2 SVGAGI. The length of the CDR3 is 12 residues. V gave up 0 bases and J gave up 4 bases, with 3 bases separating them. CDR3 sequence (DNA): TGTGCCAGCAGTTACTCGAGAGAGACCCAGTACTTC. Amino acid sequence: CASSYSRETQYF.

This chain uses TRBV30 with TRBJ2-7, with no clear D. V gave up 5 bases and J gave up 2 bases, with 10 bases separating them. CDR1 and CDR2 (germline): GTSNPN, SVGIG (reference sequence). The CDR3 has 12 residues. The CDR3 sequence: CAWSHGAYEQYF. The DNA for the CDR3 is TGTGCCTGGTCGCACGGAGCCTACGAGCAGTACTTC.

The chain has TRBV28 and TRBJ1-6, with no clear D. Trimming cost V 2 bases and J 10 bases, with 12 bases left between them. This CDR3 is built from 14 residues. Looked up from germline, CDR1 is MDHEN and CDR2 is SYDVKM. In DNA, the CDR3 is TGTGCCAGCAGTTTAACCCGCGGAGGGTCACCCCTCCACTTT. It specifies CASSLTRGGSPLHF.

The chain employs TRBV7-2 and TRBJ2-1; TRBD1 matches at 8 bases. This CDR3 spans 14 amino acids. CDR1 is SGHTA and CDR2 is FQGNSA in the germline V gene. The J segment lost 8 bases and the V segment lost 5 bases, leaving 8 bases of the junction unmatched. The CDR3 loop reads CASSVGQGGHEQFF. CDR3 coding DNA: TGTGCCAGCAGCGTAGGACAGGGTGGCCATGAGCAGTTCTTC.

The chain carries TRBV29-1 and TRBJ1-2, with D maybe TRBD1 (5 bases). Trimming cost V 7 bases and J 5 bases, with 20 bases left between them. The CDR3 length is 14 residues. In germline, CDR1 is SQVTM, CDR2 ANQGSEA. CDR3 amino acids: CSARAQRGPYGYTF. The CDR3 DNA reads as TGCAGCGCGAGAGCCCAAAGGGGCCCTTATGGCTACACCTTC.

The V and J genes are TRBV5-8 and TRBJ2-3; D remains ambiguous. Trimming pared 3 bases from V and 4 bases from J, leaving 15 bases between. Germline lookup yields CDR1 SGHTS and CDR2 YDEGEE. This CDR3 has 15 amino acids. This chain's CDR3 is CASSWSGLTADTQYF. CDR3 sequence (DNA): TGTGCCAGCAGCTGGTCGGGTCTGACCGCAGATACGCAGTATTTT.

The chain combines TRBV7-9 with TRBJ2-7, with D possibly being TRBD1 (7 bases). Deletions cut 4 bases from V and 7 bases from J, with 20 bases between. Germline CDR1 SEHNR, CDR2 FQNEAQ (reference sequence). The CDR3 is 15 residues long. The CDR3 spells CASSYKQGRLREQYF. The DNA of the CDR3 is TGTGCCAGCAGCTACAAACAGGGGAGGTTGAGGGAGCAGTACTTC.

The chain couples TRBV9 to TRBJ1-3; D is ambiguous. This CDR3 has 13 residues. Germline CDR1 SGDLS, CDR2 YYNGEE. V was cut by 3 bases and J by 1 base, with 5 bases left in between. In DNA, the CDR3 is TGTGCCAGCAGCGCCTTTTCTGGAAACACCATATATTTT. Translated: CASSAFSGNTIYF.

The chain carries TRBV7-9 and TRBJ2-5; the D gene is possibly TRBD1 (6 bases). The CDR3 loop spans 16 amino acids. In germline, CDR1 is SEHNR, CDR2 FQNEAQ (reference sequence). V lost 5 bases, J lost 2 bases, and 18 bases lay in between. As DNA, the CDR3 is TGTGCCAGCAGCCCCGAACAGGGACCGACACAAGAGACCCAGTACTTC. The encoded protein is CASSPEQGPTQETQYF.

The chain uses TRBV2 and TRBJ2-1; a possible D gene is TRBD1 (8 bases). The CDR3 extends over 13 amino acids. Germline V lookup: CDR1 SNHLY, CDR2 FYNNEI. The V end was cut by 9 bases, the J end by 8 bases, with 17 bases between. The CDR3 sequence is CARTGGAEDEQFF. CDR3 nucleotides: TGTGCCAGAACAGGGGGGGCTGAGGATGAGCAGTTCTTC.

This chain links TRBV3-1 (or the pseudogene TRBV3-2) with TRBJ2-7, with D maybe TRBD1 (6 bases). The V end was cut by 4 bases, the J end by 9 bases, with 13 bases between. From germline, CDR1 is LGHDT and CDR2 YNNKEL (reference sequence). The CDR3 covers 12 residues. The CDR3 nucleotides read TGTGCCAGCAGCCCGAGCGGCAGGGGGCAGTACTTC. This sequence encodes CASSPSGRGQYF.

The rearrangement uses TRBV7-2 and TRBJ2-3; TRBD2 aligns across 7 bases. CDR3 size: 16 residues. V lost 5 bases to trimming and J lost 2 bases; unmatched junction nucleotides: 10. Germline CDR1 SGHTA, CDR2 FQGNSA. The CDR3 is CASSLGPRGSTDTQYF. For the CDR3, the DNA is TGTGCCAGCAGCCTGGGGCCGCGGGGGTCCACAGATACGCAGTATTTT.

V usage is TRBV5-5 and J usage is TRBJ2-3, with D tentatively TRBD2 (5 bases). V lost 0 bases to trimming and J lost 2 bases, with 10 bases between them. The CDR3 has 15 residues. From germline, CDR1 is SGHKS and CDR2 YYEKEE (reference sequence). The DNA of the CDR3 is TGTGCCAGCAGCTTGGAGTCGGGGTACACAGATACGCAGTATTTT. It encodes CASSLESGYTDTQYF.

The chain is built from TRBV5-1 and TRBJ2-7; 8 bases fit TRBD2. Germline-derived CDR1 and CDR2 are SGHRS and YFSETQ. The CDR3 sequence is 16 residues long. The V gene end was trimmed by 6 bases and the J gene end by 2 bases; junction bases not matched to a gene: 13. The CDR3 coding sequence is TGCGCCAGCAACCCCGGGACTAGGTATCGTACCTACGAGCAGTACTTC. Residues: CASNPGTRYRTYEQYF.

The chain recombines TRBV5-1 with TRBJ2-1; 10 bases agree with TRBD2. The CDR3 runs to 17 residues. V gave up 4 bases and J gave up 4 bases; unmatched junction bases: 11. Per germline, CDR1 SGHRS and CDR2 YFSETQ. CDR3 sequence reads: CASSLGNSGRKYNEQFF. The CDR3 bases are TGCGCCAGCAGCCTTGGGAATAGCGGGAGGAAGTACAATGAGCAGTTCTTC.